This TCR beta chain originates from a study of cytomegalovirus exposure and HLA in healthy donors. Study information: An analysis done earlier identified more than 100 million unique TCR beta sequences from around 180 million T cells. Study conclusions and caveats: V- and J-gene trimming in TCR beta was tied to a missense DCLRE1C variant by an analysis performed later. When the data were analyzed later, several of the most significant clusters appeared to be linked to common viral pathogens. The study put 150 to 200 TCR beta chains on its list as cytomegalovirus-associated.

About this clone: Antigen specificity is unknown.

It was with 60 Vbeta and 13 Jbeta primers that the PCR ran. Sequencing was performed with immunoSEQ multiplex PCR; in TCRdb, only in-frame clones are kept and a portion is missing. The repertoire has tens of thousands of clones, 79% of them found once; the top ten carry 3.8%. This CDR3 is 15 amino acids long. CDR1 and CDR2 (germline): ENHRY, SYGVKD. Losses at the gene ends were 8 bases for V and 3 bases for J; bases not matched to a gene: 7. This chain links TRBV10-3 with TRBJ2-2, with 9 bases identical to TRBD1. The receptor comes from a woman in her 40s in good health and CMV-seronegative. Specimen: PBMCs. CDR3 loop: CAISTGTGHTGELFF. DNA of the CDR3: TGTGCCATCTCCACCGGGACAGGGCACACCGGGGAGCTGTTTTTT.